The present TCR beta chain was sequenced within a study of blood T cell repertoires in COVID-19. Overall study context: Material from acute and convalescent COVID-19 was sourced from the United States, Italy and Spain. PBMCs, B-cell-depleted T cells, or T cells provided the cDNA or gDNA that made up the material.

The germline CDR1 and CDR2 sequences are SNHLY and FYNNEI. There are 15 residues in the CDR3. Trimming removed 5 bases from V and 0 bases from J; junction bases left unmatched: 6. Profiling relied on immunoSEQ multiplex PCR, and the TCRdb table lists in-frame clones only, not all of them. The data show more than 350,000 clones, with 85% to 90% seen just once and roughly 9.4% held by the top ten. Each participant's cohort was designated according to participant-reported clinical history. Recovery meant two consecutive negative NP/OP PCR tests, professional clearance, or resolved symptoms. This clone was counted a few times.

This sequence originates from a woman between 45 and 60 years old who had recovered from COVID-19. This chain joins TRBV2 and TRBJ2-7, with 8 bases identical to TRBD1. The sample consisted of PBMCs or T cells enriched from blood (not recorded which). The CDR3 nucleotides are TGTGCCAGCAGTCCTGGACAGGGACTCTCCTACGAGCAGTACTTC. Protein sequence: CASSPGQGLSYEQYF.